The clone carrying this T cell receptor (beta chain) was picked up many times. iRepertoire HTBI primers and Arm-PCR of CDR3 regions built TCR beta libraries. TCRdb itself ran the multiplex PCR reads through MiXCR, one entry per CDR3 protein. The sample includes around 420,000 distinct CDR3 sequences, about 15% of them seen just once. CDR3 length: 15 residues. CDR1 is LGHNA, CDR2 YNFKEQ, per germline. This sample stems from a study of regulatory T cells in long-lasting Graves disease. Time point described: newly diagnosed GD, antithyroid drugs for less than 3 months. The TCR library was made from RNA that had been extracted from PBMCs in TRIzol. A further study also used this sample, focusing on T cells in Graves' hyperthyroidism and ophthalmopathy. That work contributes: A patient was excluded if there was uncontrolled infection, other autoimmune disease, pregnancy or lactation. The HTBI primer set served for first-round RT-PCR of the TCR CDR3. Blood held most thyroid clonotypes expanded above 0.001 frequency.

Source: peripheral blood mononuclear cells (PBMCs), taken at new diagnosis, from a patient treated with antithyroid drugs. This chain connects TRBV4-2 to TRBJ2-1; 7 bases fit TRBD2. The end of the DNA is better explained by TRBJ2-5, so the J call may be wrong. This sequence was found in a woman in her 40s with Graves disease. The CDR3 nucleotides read TGTGCCAGCAGCCCAGCTGGGACTAATCAAGAGACCCAGTACTTC. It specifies CASSPAGTNQETQYF.